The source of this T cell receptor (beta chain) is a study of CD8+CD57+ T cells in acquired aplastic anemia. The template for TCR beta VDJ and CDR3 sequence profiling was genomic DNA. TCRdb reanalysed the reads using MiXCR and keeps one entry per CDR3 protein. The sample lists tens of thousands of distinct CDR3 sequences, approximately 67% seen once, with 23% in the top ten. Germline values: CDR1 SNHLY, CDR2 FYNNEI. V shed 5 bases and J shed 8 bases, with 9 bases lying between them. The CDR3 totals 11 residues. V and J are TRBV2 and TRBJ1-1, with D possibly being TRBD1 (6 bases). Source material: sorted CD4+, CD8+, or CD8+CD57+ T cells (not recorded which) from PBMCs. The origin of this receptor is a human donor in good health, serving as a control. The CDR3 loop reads CASSRGAEAFF. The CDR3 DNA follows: TGTGCCAGCAGTCGGGGGGCAGAAGCTTTCTTT.